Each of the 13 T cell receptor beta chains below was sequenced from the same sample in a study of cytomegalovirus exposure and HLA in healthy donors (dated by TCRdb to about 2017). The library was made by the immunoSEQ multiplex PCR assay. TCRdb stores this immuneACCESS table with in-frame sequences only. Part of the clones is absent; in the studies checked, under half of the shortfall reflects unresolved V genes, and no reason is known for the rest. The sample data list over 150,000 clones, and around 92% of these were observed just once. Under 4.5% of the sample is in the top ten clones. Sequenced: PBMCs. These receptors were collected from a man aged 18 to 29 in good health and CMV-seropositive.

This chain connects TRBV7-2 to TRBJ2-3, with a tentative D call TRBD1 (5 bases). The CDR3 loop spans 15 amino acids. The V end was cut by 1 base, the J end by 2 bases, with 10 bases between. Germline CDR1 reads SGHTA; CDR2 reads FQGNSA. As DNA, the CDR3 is TGTGCCAGCAGCTTAGGGTCAGGGTACACAGATACGCAGTATTTT. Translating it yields CASSLGSGYTDTQYF.

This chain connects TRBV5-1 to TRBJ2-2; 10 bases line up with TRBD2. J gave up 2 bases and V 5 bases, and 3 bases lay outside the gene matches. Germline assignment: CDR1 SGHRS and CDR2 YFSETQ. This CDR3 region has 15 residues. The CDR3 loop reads CASRPSGSNTGELFF. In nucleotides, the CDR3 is TGCGCCAGCAGGCCTAGCGGGAGTAACACCGGGGAGCTGTTTTTT.

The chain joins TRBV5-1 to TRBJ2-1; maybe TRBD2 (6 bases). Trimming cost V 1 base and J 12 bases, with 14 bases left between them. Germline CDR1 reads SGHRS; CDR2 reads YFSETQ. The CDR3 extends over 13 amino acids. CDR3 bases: TGCGCCAGCAGCTTGCGGCGGGATTGGCGGCAGTTCTTC. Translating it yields CASSLRRDWRQFF. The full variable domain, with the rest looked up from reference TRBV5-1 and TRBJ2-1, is KAGVTQTPRYLIKTRGQQVTLSCSPISGHRSVSWYQQTPGQGLQFLFEYFSETQRNKGNFPGRFSGRQFSNSRSEMNVSTLELGDSALYLCASSLRRDWRQFFGPGTRLTVL.

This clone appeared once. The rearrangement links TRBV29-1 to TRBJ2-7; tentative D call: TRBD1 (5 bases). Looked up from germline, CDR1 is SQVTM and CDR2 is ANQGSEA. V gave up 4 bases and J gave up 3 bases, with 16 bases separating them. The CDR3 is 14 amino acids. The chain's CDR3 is CSVVLAGLLYEQYF. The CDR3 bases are TGCAGCGTTGTATTGGCAGGGCTCCTCTACGAGCAGTACTTC.

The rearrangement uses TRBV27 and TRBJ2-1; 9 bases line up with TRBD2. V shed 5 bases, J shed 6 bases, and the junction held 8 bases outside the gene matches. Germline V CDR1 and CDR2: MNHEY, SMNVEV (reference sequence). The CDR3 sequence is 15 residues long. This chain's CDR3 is CASSEGTSYSNEQFF. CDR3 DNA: TGTGCCAGCAGTGAAGGGACTAGCTACTCCAATGAGCAGTTCTTC.

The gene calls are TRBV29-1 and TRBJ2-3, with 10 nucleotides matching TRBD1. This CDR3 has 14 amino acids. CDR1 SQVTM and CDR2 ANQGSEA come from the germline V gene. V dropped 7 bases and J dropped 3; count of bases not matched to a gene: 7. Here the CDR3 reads CSARRDRGTDTQYF. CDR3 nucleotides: TGCAGCGCCCGTCGGGACAGGGGAACAGATACGCAGTATTTT.

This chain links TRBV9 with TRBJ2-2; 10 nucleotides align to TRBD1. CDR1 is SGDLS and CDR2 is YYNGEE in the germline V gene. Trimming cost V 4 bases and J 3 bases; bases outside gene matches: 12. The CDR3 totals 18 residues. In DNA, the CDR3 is TGTGCCAGCAGCAACCCCAGTCGGGGGACAGGGGACACCGGGGAGCTGTTTTTT. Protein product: CASSNPSRGTGDTGELFF.

The CDR3 nucleotides are TGCGCCAGCAGCCCCGGACTAGCGGGAGGCGCCAGTAATGAGCAGTTCTTC. It specifies CASSPGLAGGASNEQFF. The chain couples TRBV5-1 to TRBJ2-1; 14 bases are a match to TRBD2. CDR3 length: 17 amino acids. J lost 7 bases, V lost 4 bases, and 10 bases had no gene match. Germline loops: CDR1 SGHRS, CDR2 YFSETQ.

The CDR3 is CASSTGTRLIGANVLTF. CDR3 bases: TGTGCCAGCTCGACCGGGACAAGGTTAATTGGGGCCAACGTCCTGACTTTC. The chain carries TRBV18 and TRBJ2-6, with TRBD1 as a possible D gene (6 bases). Per the germline V gene, CDR1 is KGHSH and CDR2 is LQKENI. V lost 6 bases and J lost 3, with 18 bases in between. This CDR3 spans 17 amino acids.

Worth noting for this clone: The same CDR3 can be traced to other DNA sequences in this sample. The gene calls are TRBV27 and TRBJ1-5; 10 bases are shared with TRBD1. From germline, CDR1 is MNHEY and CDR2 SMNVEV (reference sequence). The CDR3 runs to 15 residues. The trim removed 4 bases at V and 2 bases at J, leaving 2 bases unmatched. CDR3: CASSSGTGGNQPQHF. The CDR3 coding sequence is TGTGCCAGCAGTTCGGGGACAGGGGGCAATCAGCCCCAGCATTTT.

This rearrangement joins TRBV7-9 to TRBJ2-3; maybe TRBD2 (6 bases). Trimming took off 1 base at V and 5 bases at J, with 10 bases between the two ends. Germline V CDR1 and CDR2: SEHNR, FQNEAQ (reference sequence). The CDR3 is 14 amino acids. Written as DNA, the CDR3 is TGTGCCAGCAGCTTAGGACTAGATAAAGATACGCAGTATTTT. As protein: CASSLGLDKDTQYF.

The CDR3 DNA is TGTGCCAGCAGCGAGGACAGTCTCACAGATACGCAGTATTTT. It encodes CASSEDSLTDTQYF. V gene TRBV5-4 combines with J gene TRBJ2-3, with a weak D call TRBD1 (6 bases). CDR1 and CDR2 from the germline V gene are SGHNT and YYREEE (reference sequence). The CDR3 extends over 14 amino acids. V was trimmed by 4 bases and J by 2 bases, leaving 11 bases between them.

The CDR3: CSVEPAGGGSYNEQFF. DNA of the CDR3: TGCAGCGTGGAACCAGCGGGAGGGGGCTCCTACAATGAGCAGTTCTTC. The V and J genes are TRBV29-1 and TRBJ2-1, with 10 bases lining up with TRBD2. The V gene end was trimmed by 6 bases and the J gene end by 0 bases; junction bases not matched to a gene: 8. The CDR3 loop spans 16 amino acids. From germline, CDR1 is SQVTM and CDR2 ANQGSEA.